This T cell receptor (beta chain) was sequenced in a study of cytomegalovirus exposure and HLA in healthy donors. V was trimmed by 3 bases and J by 3 bases, leaving 6 bases between them. This CDR3 is 14 amino acids long. Germline V lookup: CDR1 MDHEN, CDR2 SYDVKM. The PCR contained 60 Vbeta and 13 Jbeta primers. The repertoire was sequenced with immunoSEQ multiplex PCR; TCRdb's copy has only in-frame clones and lacks some. Here the sample spans 200,000 to 300,000 clones, 84% being singletons. This sequence originates from a woman aged 40 to 50 in good health and CMV-seropositive. The V and J genes are TRBV28 and TRBJ1-6, with D hard to call. Input material: PBMCs. The CDR3 protein is CASSFGGYNSPLHF. DNA for the CDR3: TGTGCCAGCAGTTTCGGTGGCTATAATTCACCCCTCCACTTT.